The 13 T cell receptor beta chains below were found in one sample sequenced in a study of blood T cells in healthy people across ages. Next came a second PCR, run for about 7 to 12 cycles, which used a sample-barcoded 5' primer along with a J-beta primer mix. TCRdb called the 5' RACE reads again in MiXCR, with one record for every CDR3 protein. In the table there are hundreds of thousands of distinct CDR3 sequences, under 30% of which are singletons. These same records also appear under a second study, on T cells of mothers and their children.

Sequencing input: blood. Every receptor here comes from a boy aged 5-17 years in good health.

The table lists this clonotype with a few counts. V usage is TRBV10-3 and J usage is TRBJ2-7; 9 nucleotides line up with TRBD1. CDR1 is ENHRY and CDR2 is SYGVKD in the germline V gene. CDR3 size: 15 residues. Trimming took 6 bases from V and 4 from J; bases not matched to a gene: 10. The CDR3 is CAISDIRDRAYEQYF. CDR3 coding DNA: TGTGCCATCAGCGATATCCGGGACAGGGCGTACGAGCAGTACTTC.

The chain couples TRBV27 to TRBJ2-1; 7 bases line up with TRBD1. CDR3 length: 14 residues. J gave up 7 bases and V 2 bases, and 5 bases lay outside the gene matches. Germline V CDR1 and CDR2: MNHEY, SMNVEV (reference sequence). In DNA form, the CDR3 reads TGTGCCAGCAGTTTAGTCAGGGGGTCAAATGAGCAGTTCTTC. Encoded protein: CASSLVRGSNEQFF.

The chain combines TRBV30 with TRBJ1-4; D gene ambiguous. CDR3 length: 16 amino acids. The ends were cut back, 2 bases at V and 4 bases at J, with 17 bases in the middle. Germline CDR1 reads GTSNPN; CDR2 reads SVGIG (reference sequence). The CDR3, as DNA: TGTGCCTGGAGTACCCCTCACGGGAAGAATAATGAAAAACTGTTTTTT. Protein sequence: CAWSTPHGKNNEKLFF.

The chain joins TRBV27 to TRBJ2-3; perhaps TRBD1 as D (6 bases). There are 13 residues in the CDR3. Germline loops: CDR1 MNHEY, CDR2 SMNVEV (reference sequence). Between the trimmed V and J ends, which lost 1 base and 6 bases, there was a span of 8 bases. The DNA of the CDR3 is TGTGCCAGCAGTTTATGGCAGGGGGATACGCAGTATTTT. It codes for CASSLWQGDTQYF.

The genes are TRBV15 and TRBJ2-1, with 12 positions matching TRBD2. The J call is uncertain, as TRBJ2-5 better fits the DNA end. CDR3 length: 17 amino acids. CDR1 LNHNV and CDR2 YYDKDF come from the germline V gene (reference sequence). Here the CDR3 DNA reads TGTGCCACCAGCAGAAGACTAGCGGGGGCCGGGGGGGAGACCCAGTACTTC. It codes for CATSRRLAGAGGETQYF.

The rearrangement joins TRBV28 to TRBJ2-1; D call uncertain. Trimming shortened V by 2 bases and J by 10 bases, and 6 bases separated the two germline ends. Per the germline V gene, CDR1 is MDHEN and CDR2 is SYDVKM. CDR3 length: 11 amino acids. CDR3 nucleotides: TGTGCCAGCAGTTTAAACTGGGAGCAGTTCTTC. Protein sequence: CASSLNWEQFF.

CDR3 residues: CASTEDRRNTEAFF. The CDR3 DNA follows: TGTGCCAGCACCGAAGACCGAAGAAACACTGAAGCTTTCTTT. This chain connects TRBV6-6 to TRBJ1-1; D ambiguous. Trimming removed 7 bases from V and 2 bases from J, with 14 bases in between. CDR1 and CDR2 from the germline V gene are MNHNY and SVGAGI (reference sequence). The CDR3 totals 14 residues.

This clonotype has more than one count but fewer than ten. V gene TRBV6-6 combines with J gene TRBJ2-2; 7 bases match TRBD1. The CDR3 is made up of 15 amino acids. The V gene's germline CDR1 is MNHNY and CDR2 SVGAGI (reference sequence). V was pared by 5 bases and J by 6 bases, with 9 bases of the junction left unmatched. CDR3 sequence reads: CASSQGRQGSGELFF. Written as DNA, the CDR3 is TGTGCCAGCAGTCAAGGCCGACAGGGCTCCGGGGAGCTGTTTTTT.

This clonotype was seen more than once but under ten times. This sequence joins TRBV9 and TRBJ2-3; 7 bases line up with TRBD2. The germline V gene encodes CDR1 SGDLS and CDR2 YYNGEE. The CDR3 runs to 14 residues. Trimming removed 2 bases from V and 3 bases from J; junction bases left unmatched: 3. CDR3 DNA sequence: TGTGCCAGCAGCGTCAGGGAGGGGACAGATACGCAGTATTTT. This sequence encodes CASSVREGTDTQYF.

This clonotype was observed a few times. The chain is built from TRBV5-1 and TRBJ2-5, with TRBD1 as a possible D gene (6 bases). With the DNA end fitting TRBJ2-7 better, the J assignment may be wrong. Germline CDR1 is SGHRS and CDR2 is YFSETQ. This CDR3 comprises 16 residues. Here the CDR3 DNA reads TGCGCCAGCAGCTTGGTTGGGGGCCTAAGCTCCTACGAGCAGTACTTC. Amino acid sequence: CASSLVGGLSSYEQYF.

The rearrangement joins TRBV20-1 to TRBJ1-6; D is unclear. Per germline, CDR1 DFQATT and CDR2 SNEGSKA (reference sequence). Trimming took 1 base from V and 0 from J, leaving 10 bases between them. The CDR3 runs to 16 residues. CDR3 coding DNA: TGCAGTGCTAGAGTTCGGGCGAGCTCCTATAATTCACCCCTCCACTTT. It codes for CSARVRASSYNSPLHF.

The chain is built from TRBV12-3 or TRBV12-4 and TRBJ2-1, with 12 bases identical to TRBD2. The CDR3 sequence is 15 residues long. The junction had 4 bases not matched to a gene; V was cut back by 6 bases and J by 4 bases. The CDR3 bases are TGTGCCAGCAGGAGACTAGCGGGGGAGTACAATGAGCAGTTCTTC. Its translation is CASRRLAGEYNEQFF.

The V call is TRBV10-1, the J call TRBJ1-4; D unresolved. There are 13 residues in the CDR3. The V end lost 4 bases, the J end lost 12 bases, and 15 bases lay between the germline ends. CDR1 is WNHNN, CDR2 SYGVQD, per germline (reference sequence). As DNA, the CDR3 is TGCGCCAGCAGTGGAGGGCCGAGGGAGGAACTGTTTTTT. Amino acids: CASSGGPREELFF.